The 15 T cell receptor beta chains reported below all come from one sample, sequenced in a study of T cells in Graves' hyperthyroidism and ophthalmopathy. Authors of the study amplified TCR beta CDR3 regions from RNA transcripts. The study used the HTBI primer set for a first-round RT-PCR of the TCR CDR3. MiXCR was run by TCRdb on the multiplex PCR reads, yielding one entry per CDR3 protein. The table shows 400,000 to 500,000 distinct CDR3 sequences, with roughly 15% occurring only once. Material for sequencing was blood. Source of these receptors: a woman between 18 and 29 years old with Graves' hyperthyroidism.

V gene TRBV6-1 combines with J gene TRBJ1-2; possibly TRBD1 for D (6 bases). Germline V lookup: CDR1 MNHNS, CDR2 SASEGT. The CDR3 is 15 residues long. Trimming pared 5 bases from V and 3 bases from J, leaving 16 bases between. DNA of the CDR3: TGTGCCAGCAGTAAGAACAGGGTAGGATACTATGGCTACACCTTC. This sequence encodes CASSKNRVGYYGYTF.

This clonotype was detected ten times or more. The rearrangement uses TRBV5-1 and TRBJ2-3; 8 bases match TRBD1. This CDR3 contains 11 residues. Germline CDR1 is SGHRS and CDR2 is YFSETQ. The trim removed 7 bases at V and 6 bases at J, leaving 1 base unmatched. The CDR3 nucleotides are TGCGCCAGCCAGGGGGCCGATACGCAGTATTTT. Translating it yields CASQGADTQYF.

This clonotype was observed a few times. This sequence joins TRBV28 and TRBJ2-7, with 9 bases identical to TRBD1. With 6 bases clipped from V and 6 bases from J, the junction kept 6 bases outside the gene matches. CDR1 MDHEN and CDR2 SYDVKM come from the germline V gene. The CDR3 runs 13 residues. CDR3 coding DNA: TGTGCCAGCAGCCGCGGGACAGGGAGCGAGCAGTACTTC. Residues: CASSRGTGSEQYF.

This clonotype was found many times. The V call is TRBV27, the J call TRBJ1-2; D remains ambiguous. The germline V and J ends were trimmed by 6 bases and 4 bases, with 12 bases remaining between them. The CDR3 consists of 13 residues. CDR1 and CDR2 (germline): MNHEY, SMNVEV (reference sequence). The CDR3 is CASSPEGVYGYTF. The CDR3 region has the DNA TGTGCCAGCAGCCCCGAGGGCGTCTATGGCTACACCTTC.

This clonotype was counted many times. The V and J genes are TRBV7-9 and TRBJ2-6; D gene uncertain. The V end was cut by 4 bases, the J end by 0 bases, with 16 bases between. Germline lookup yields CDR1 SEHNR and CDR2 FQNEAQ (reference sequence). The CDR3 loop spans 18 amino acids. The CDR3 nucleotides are TGTGCCAGCAGCTCGAGCCCTGGAAAGAGCTCTGGGGCCAACGTCCTGACTTTC. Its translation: CASSSSPGKSSGANVLTF.

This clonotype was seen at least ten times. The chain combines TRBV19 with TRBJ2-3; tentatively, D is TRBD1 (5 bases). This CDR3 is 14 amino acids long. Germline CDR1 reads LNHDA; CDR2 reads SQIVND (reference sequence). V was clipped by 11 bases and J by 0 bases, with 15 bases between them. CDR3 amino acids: CASGAQESTDTQYF. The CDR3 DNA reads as TGTGCCTCTGGGGCCCAGGAGAGCACAGATACGCAGTATTTT.

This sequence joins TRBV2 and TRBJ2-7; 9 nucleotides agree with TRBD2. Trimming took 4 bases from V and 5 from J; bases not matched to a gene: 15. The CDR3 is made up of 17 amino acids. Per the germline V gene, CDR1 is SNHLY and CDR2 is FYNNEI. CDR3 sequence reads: CASSGPEGAGGPHEQYF. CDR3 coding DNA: TGTGCCAGCAGTGGCCCGGAGGGGGCGGGAGGGCCTCACGAGCAGTACTTC.

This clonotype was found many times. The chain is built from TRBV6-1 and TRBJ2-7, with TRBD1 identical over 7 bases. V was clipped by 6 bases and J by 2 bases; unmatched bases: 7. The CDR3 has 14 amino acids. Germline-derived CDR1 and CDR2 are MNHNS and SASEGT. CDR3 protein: CASRDRDRTYEQYF. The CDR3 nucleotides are TGTGCCAGCAGGGACCGGGACAGAACCTACGAGCAGTACTTC.

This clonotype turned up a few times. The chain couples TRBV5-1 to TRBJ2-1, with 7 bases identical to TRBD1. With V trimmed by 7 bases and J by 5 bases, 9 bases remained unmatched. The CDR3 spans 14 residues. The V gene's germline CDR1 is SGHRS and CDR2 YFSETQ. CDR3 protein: CASGQGTANNEQFF. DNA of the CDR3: TGCGCCAGCGGGCAAGGGACAGCTAACAATGAGCAGTTCTTC.

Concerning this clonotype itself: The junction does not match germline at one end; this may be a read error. The chain's CDR3 is CASSLSTAALNEKLLF. CDR3 coding DNA: TGTGCCAGCAGTTTGAGTACGGCAGCCCTTAATGAAAAACTGCTTTTT. The chain employs TRBV28 and TRBJ1-4, with unresolved D. CDR3 length: 16 amino acids. Germline assignment: CDR1 MDHEN and CDR2 SYDVKM.

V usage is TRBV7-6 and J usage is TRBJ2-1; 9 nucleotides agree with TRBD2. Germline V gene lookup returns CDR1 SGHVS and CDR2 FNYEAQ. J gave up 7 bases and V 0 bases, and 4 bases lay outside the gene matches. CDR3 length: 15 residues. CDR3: CASSLAPSGVNEQFF. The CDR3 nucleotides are TGTGCCAGCAGCTTAGCACCTAGCGGGGTAAATGAGCAGTTCTTC.

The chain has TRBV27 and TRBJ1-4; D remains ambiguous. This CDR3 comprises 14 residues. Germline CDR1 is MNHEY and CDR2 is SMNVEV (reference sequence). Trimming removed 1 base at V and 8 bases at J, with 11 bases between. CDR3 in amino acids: CASSLLAGGEKLFF. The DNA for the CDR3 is TGTGCCAGCAGTTTATTGGCAGGAGGAGAAAAACTGTTTTTT.

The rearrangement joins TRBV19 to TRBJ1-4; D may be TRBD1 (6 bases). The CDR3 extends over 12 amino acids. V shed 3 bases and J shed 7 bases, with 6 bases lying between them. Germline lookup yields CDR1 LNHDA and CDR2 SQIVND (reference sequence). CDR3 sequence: CASSIRGEKLFF. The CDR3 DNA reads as TGTGCCAGTAGTATCAGGGGTGAAAAACTGTTTTTT.

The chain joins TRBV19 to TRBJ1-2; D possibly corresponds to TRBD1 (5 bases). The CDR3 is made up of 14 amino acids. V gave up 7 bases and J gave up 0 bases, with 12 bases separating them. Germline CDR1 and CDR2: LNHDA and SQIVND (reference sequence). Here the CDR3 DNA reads TGTGCCAGTATCCCGACAGTAACTAACTATGGCTACACCTTC. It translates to CASIPTVTNYGYTF.

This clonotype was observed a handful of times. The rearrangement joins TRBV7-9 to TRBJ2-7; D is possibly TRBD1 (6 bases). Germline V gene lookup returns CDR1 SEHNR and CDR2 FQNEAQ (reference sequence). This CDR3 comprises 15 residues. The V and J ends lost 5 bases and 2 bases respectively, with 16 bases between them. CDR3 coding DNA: TGTGCCAGCAGCCCACAGGGTTCCCCAACCTACGAGCAGTACTTC. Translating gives CASSPQGSPTYEQYF.